What follows are 22 T cell receptor beta chains derived from one specimen sequenced in a study of T cell responses to AZD1222 COVID-19 vaccine. Method: immunoSEQ multiplex PCR; TCRdb's copy keeps in-frame clones and lacks some. The sample has 140,000 to 150,000 clones, more than 80% seen once. The sequences come from peripheral blood, collected 28 days after the second dose of the MenACWY control vaccine. Every receptor here comes from an adult who received the MenACWY meningococcal vaccine as a control.

The CDR3 DNA reads as TGTGCCAGCAGCTTACTGGATGGGGGGTCCACTGAAGCTTTCTTT. This translates into CASSLLDGGSTEAFF. V and J are TRBV6-5 and TRBJ1-1; TRBD1 might be the D (5 bases). CDR3 length: 15 residues. Germline assignment: CDR1 MNHEY and CDR2 SVGAGI. V lost 6 bases, J lost 4 bases, and 18 bases lay in between.

V usage is TRBV5-4 and J usage is TRBJ1-3, with no clear D. With 0 bases removed from V and 0 bases from J, the gap between germline ends came to 13 bases. The germline V gene encodes CDR1 SGHNT and CDR2 YYREEE (reference sequence). This CDR3 spans 17 amino acids. This CDR3 reads CASSLGGSNLSGNTIYF. For the CDR3, the DNA is TGTGCCAGCAGCTTGGGGGGTTCAAACCTCTCTGGAAACACCATATATTTT.

V gene TRBV5-5 combines with J gene TRBJ1-3; D unresolved. Germline V gene data show CDR1 as SGHKS and CDR2 as YYEKEE (reference sequence). Trimming left V 2 bases short and J 0 bases short, with 12 bases between. CDR3 size: 16 residues. The CDR3 loop is CASSFNAGSSGNTIYF. CDR3 in DNA: TGTGCCAGCAGCTTCAATGCGGGTAGCTCTGGAAACACCATATATTTT.

V is TRBV15 and J is TRBJ2-3; possible D gene TRBD2, 6 bases. This CDR3 region has 16 residues. V lost 0 bases to trimming and J lost 1 base, with 11 bases between them. The germline gives CDR1 LNHNV, CDR2 YYDKDF (reference sequence). The CDR3 is CATSREEGLRTDTQYF. The CDR3 DNA reads TGTGCCACCAGCAGAGAGGAGGGTTTACGCACAGATACGCAGTATTTT.

The J gene is TRBJ1-1, the V gene TRBV29-1, with 8 nucleotides matching TRBD1. Germline V gene sequence: CDR1 SQVTM, CDR2 ANQGSEA. The CDR3 spans 13 residues. With V trimmed by 3 bases and J by 5 bases, 5 bases remained unmatched. The CDR3 spells CSVDKTGVTEAFF. The CDR3 DNA reads as TGCAGCGTTGACAAGACAGGGGTAACTGAAGCTTTCTTT.

V is TRBV28 and J is TRBJ1-5; D is undetermined. V was pared by 7 bases and J by 0 bases, with 16 bases between. Germline V gene lookup returns CDR1 MDHEN and CDR2 SYDVKM. This CDR3 has 16 residues. The chain's CDR3 is CASIWEGNPSNQPQHF. The CDR3 bases are TGTGCCAGCATCTGGGAGGGTAATCCTAGCAATCAGCCCCAGCATTTT.

The chain employs TRBV6-2 or TRBV6-3 and TRBJ2-3, with D possibly TRBD2 on 6 matching bases. Looked up from germline, CDR1 is MNHEY and CDR2 is SVGEGT. V lost 2 bases and J lost 2, with 11 bases in between. This CDR3 is 15 amino acids long. The CDR3 region has the DNA TGTGCCAGCAGTTACACCCCGGGAGCCACAGATACGCAGTATTTT. It codes for CASSYTPGATDTQYF.

This clone has a single count. This chain links TRBV4-3 with TRBJ1-6; a possible D gene is TRBD1 (5 bases). The CDR3 is made up of 17 amino acids. Germline CDR1 LGHNA, CDR2 YSLEER. Trimming took off 0 bases at V and 8 bases at J, with 17 bases between the two ends. Written as DNA, the CDR3 is TGCGCCAGCAGCCAAGATATAAGGTCCGGGGGGGATTCACCCCTCCACTTT. It encodes CASSQDIRSGGDSPLHF.

The rearrangement uses TRBV3-1 (or the pseudogene TRBV3-2) and TRBJ2-2, with unresolved D. This CDR3 comprises 14 residues. Germline CDR1 is LGHDT and CDR2 is YNNKEL (reference sequence). V gave up 1 base and J gave up 0 bases, with 3 bases separating them. DNA for the CDR3: TGTGCCAGCAGCCAAGGACCGAACACCGGGGAGCTGTTTTTT. This encodes CASSQGPNTGELFF.

The rearrangement links TRBV30 to TRBJ2-2; tentative D call: TRBD2 (5 bases). This CDR3 region has 13 residues. The germline CDR1 and CDR2 sequences are GTSNPN and SVGIG (reference sequence). V gave up 8 bases and J gave up 6 bases, with 16 bases separating them. CDR3 DNA sequence: TGTGCCGGCGGTGGCGGGCGTCCCGGGGAGCTGTTTTTT. It specifies CAGGGGRPGELFF.

The genes are TRBV5-8 and TRBJ2-2, with a possible D match to TRBD2 (7 bases). Germline CDR1 and CDR2: SGHTS and YDEGEE. V dropped 1 base and J dropped 3 bases, with 10 bases sitting between them. The CDR3 contains 15 residues. This CDR3 is CASSLRGGDTGELFF. Written as DNA, the CDR3 is TGTGCCAGCAGCTTGAGGGGGGGAGACACCGGGGAGCTGTTTTTT.

This chain joins TRBV5-1 and TRBJ2-5; D may be TRBD1 (5 bases). Germline V gene lookup returns CDR1 SGHRS and CDR2 YFSETQ. Trimming stripped 3 bases from V and 2 bases from J, with 8 bases between. There are 13 residues in the CDR3. The CDR3 sequence is CASSSTVQETQYF. The CDR3 DNA sequence: TGCGCCAGCAGCTCGACAGTTCAAGAGACCCAGTACTTC.

This clone has at least ten counts. The V gene is TRBV19, the J gene TRBJ1-4; D remains unclear. V dropped 6 bases and J dropped 5 bases, with 13 bases sitting between them. The germline V gene encodes CDR1 LNHDA and CDR2 SQIVND (reference sequence). The CDR3 is made up of 14 amino acids. The CDR3 region is CASSPNLRNEKLFF. CDR3 in DNA: TGTGCCAGTAGCCCGAACCTACGGAATGAAAAACTGTTTTTT.

This clone was seen only once. The V call is TRBV19, the J call TRBJ2-4; D gene uncertain. The CDR3 runs to 15 residues. Germline CDR1 LNHDA, CDR2 SQIVND (reference sequence). Between the trimmed V and J ends, which lost 5 bases and 0 bases, there was a span of 11 bases. In DNA, the CDR3 is TGTGCCAGTAGTCCAGCGAGATTAGCCAAAAACATTCAGTACTTC. Encoded protein: CASSPARLAKNIQYF. Full variable domain (remainder filled in from reference TRBV19 and TRBJ2-4): DGGITQSPKYLFRKEGQNVTLSCEQNLNHDAMYWYRQDPGQGLRLIYYSQIVNDFQKGDIAEGYSVSREKKESFPLTVTSAQKNPTAFYLCASSPARLAKNIQYFGAGTRLSVL.

The chain has TRBV19 and TRBJ2-2; a weak D match, TRBD1 (5 bases). Germline loops: CDR1 LNHDA, CDR2 SQIVND (reference sequence). The ends were cut back, 0 bases at V and 4 bases at J, with 15 bases in the middle. The CDR3 is 17 amino acids. CDR3 loop: CASSIDLTQGFTGELFF. The CDR3 DNA reads TGTGCCAGTAGTATAGATTTGACCCAGGGTTTCACCGGGGAGCTGTTTTTT.

The chain recombines TRBV20-1 with TRBJ1-1; TRBD1 matches 10 bases. Germline V gene sequence: CDR1 DFQATT, CDR2 SNEGSKA (reference sequence). Germline trimming cut 5 bases from V and 7 bases from J; bases unmatched to any gene: 4. The CDR3 loop spans 12 amino acids. The CDR3 sequence: CSAGGQGDEAFF. CDR3 DNA: TGCAGTGCTGGTGGACAGGGGGATGAAGCTTTCTTT.

The J gene is TRBJ2-2, the V gene TRBV3-1 (or the pseudogene TRBV3-2); possible D gene TRBD1, 5 bases. The CDR3 loop spans 19 amino acids. Germline loops: CDR1 LGHDT, CDR2 YNNKEL (reference sequence). Between the trimmed V and J ends, which lost 2 bases and 5 bases, there was a span of 24 bases. CDR3 sequence reads: CASSQFLQSGYRYTGELFF. The CDR3 DNA reads TGTGCCAGCAGCCAATTTCTCCAATCAGGGTATCGGTATACCGGGGAGCTGTTTTTT.

The V gene is TRBV3-1 (or the pseudogene TRBV3-2), the J gene TRBJ2-1, with D possibly matching TRBD2 (6 bases). Per germline, CDR1 LGHDT and CDR2 YNNKEL (reference sequence). This CDR3 has 17 residues. V was pared by 1 base and J by 4 bases, with 17 bases between. The CDR3 DNA reads as TGTGCCAGCAGCCAAGGGTGGATGTCGGGACTTTACAATGAGCAGTTCTTC. Its translation: CASSQGWMSGLYNEQFF.

The chain links TRBV9 to TRBJ1-6; D is unresolved. The CDR3 extends over 13 amino acids. Germline V gene data show CDR1 as SGDLS and CDR2 as YYNGEE. Trimming shortened V by 0 bases and J by 8 bases, and 6 bases separated the two germline ends. CDR3: CASSVVGDSPLHF. Here the CDR3 DNA reads TGTGCCAGCAGCGTAGTAGGAGATTCACCCCTCCACTTT. The full variable domain, rest sourced from reference TRBV9 and TRBJ1-6, is DSGVTQTPKHLITATGQRVTLRCSPRSGDLSVYWYQQSLDQGLQFLIQYYNGEERAKGNILERFSAQQFPDLHSELNLSSLELGDSALYFCASSVVGDSPLHFGNGTRLTVT.

The gene calls are TRBV7-8 and TRBJ1-5; possible D gene TRBD1, 6 bases. This CDR3 comprises 16 residues. V was pared by 5 bases and J by 7 bases, with 21 bases between. Germline CDR1 and CDR2: SGHVS and FQNEAQ. CDR3 protein: CASSNKQGGGKQPQHF. CDR3 sequence (DNA): TGTGCCAGCAGCAACAAACAGGGTGGGGGGAAGCAGCCCCAGCATTTT.

The chain combines TRBV28 with TRBJ1-4, with 7 bases lining up with TRBD1. Trimming cost V 3 bases and J 8 bases; bases outside gene matches: 6. The CDR3 length is 14 residues. CDR1 and CDR2 (germline): MDHEN, SYDVKM. The CDR3, as DNA: TGTGCCAGCAGTTTGAGTCCGGACAGGGAAAAACTGTTTTTT. Protein: CASSLSPDREKLFF.

The rearrangement uses TRBV28 and TRBJ2-3; D gene uncertain. This CDR3 region has 13 residues. Germline V gives CDR1 MDHEN, CDR2 SYDVKM. The ends were cut back, 1 base at V and 6 bases at J, with 8 bases in the middle. CDR3 DNA sequence: TGTGCCAGCAGTTTATCTTTGGGGGATACGCAGTATTTT. It codes for CASSLSLGDTQYF.